This entry lists 32 T cell receptor beta chains sequenced from one sample in a study of T cells in localized non-small cell lung cancer. TCRdb keeps only in-frame clones here, not all; method: immunoSEQ multiplex PCR. This sample has under 10,000 clones; 93% occur once, and the top ten carry around 3%. The sample here was peripheral blood, taken before any cancer treatment. The receptors here all came from a woman between 35 and 75 years old with stage I lung adenocarcinoma.

The rearrangement joins TRBV11-2 to TRBJ2-3; TRBD2 matches at 7 bases. This CDR3 has 15 residues. Germline values: CDR1 SGHAT, CDR2 FQNNGV. The ends lost 5 bases at V and 0 bases at J; junction bases unmatched: 5. The CDR3 sequence: CASSLSSGSTDTQYF. DNA for the CDR3: TGTGCCAGCAGCCTGTCTAGCGGAAGCACAGATACGCAGTATTTT. The full variable domain, completed using reference TRBV11-2 and TRBJ2-3, is EAGVAQSPRYKIIEKRQSVAFWCNPISGHATLYWYQQILGQGPKLLIQFQNNGVVDDSQLPKDRFSAERLKGVDSTLKIQPAKLEDSAVYLCASSLSSGSTDTQYFGPGTRLTVL.

V usage is TRBV7-8 and J usage is TRBJ2-7, with 9 bases lining up with TRBD1. Germline values: CDR1 SGHVS, CDR2 FQNEAQ. The CDR3 is 14 residues long. With V trimmed by 5 bases and J by 2 bases, 4 bases remained unmatched. The DNA of the CDR3 is TGTGCCAGCAGCCCCCGGGACAGGGCCTACGAGCAGTACTTC. Residues: CASSPRDRAYEQYF.

The chain recombines TRBV29-1 with TRBJ2-5; 10 bases line up with TRBD2. With 2 bases clipped from V and 8 bases from J, the junction kept 8 bases outside the gene matches. This CDR3 has 14 residues. Germline V CDR1 and CDR2: SQVTM, ANQGSEA. Here the CDR3 reads CSVERDPSGSTQYF. For the CDR3, the DNA is TGCAGCGTTGAAAGAGATCCTAGCGGGAGTACCCAGTACTTC. The full variable domain, rest sourced from reference TRBV29-1 and TRBJ2-5, is SAVISQKPSRDICQRGTSLTIQCQVDSQVTMMFWYRQQPGQSLTLIATANQGSEATYESGFVIDKFPISRPNLTFSTLTVSNMSPEDSSIYLCSVERDPSGSTQYFGPGTRLLVL.

This chain links TRBV5-1 with TRBJ1-2; D uncertain. The germline V gene encodes CDR1 SGHRS and CDR2 YFSETQ. The CDR3 is 13 residues long. With 5 bases removed from V and 1 base from J, the gap between germline ends came to 9 bases. CDR3 nucleotide sequence: TGCGCCAGCAGGACCACAGTTAACTATGGCTACACCTTC. The encoded protein is CASRTTVNYGYTF.

The V and J genes are TRBV6-9 and TRBJ2-3; weak D call: TRBD1 (5 bases). The V gene's germline CDR1 is MNHGY and CDR2 SVAAGI. Trimming removed 6 bases at V and 2 bases at J, with 9 bases between. The CDR3 covers 13 residues. CDR3: CASSPRDTDTQYF. For the CDR3, the DNA is TGTGCCAGCAGCCCCAGGGACACAGATACGCAGTATTTT.

V usage is TRBV11-1 and J usage is TRBJ2-2, with D hard to call. CDR1 is SGHAT and CDR2 is FQDESV in the germline V gene (reference sequence). CDR3 length: 13 residues. With 3 bases removed from V and 2 bases from J, the gap between germline ends came to 4 bases. The CDR3 is CASSFPNTGELFF. CDR3 nucleotide sequence: TGTGCCAGCAGCTTCCCAAACACCGGGGAGCTGTTTTTT.

The sample holds one count of this clone. V and J are TRBV18 and TRBJ2-5, with 11 bases matching TRBD2. Germline V gene sequence: CDR1 KGHSH, CDR2 LQKENI. The CDR3 loop spans 16 amino acids. J gave up 1 base and V 1 base, and 2 bases lay outside the gene matches. As DNA, the CDR3 is TGTGCCAGCTCACCACAGGGACTAGCGGTCCAAGAGACCCAGTACTTC. Translated: CASSPQGLAVQETQYF.

This clone was found once. The J gene is TRBJ1-4, the V gene TRBV7-7, with 8 bases aligning to TRBD1. Losses at the gene ends were 1 base for V and 5 bases for J; bases not matched to a gene: 3. Per germline, CDR1 SSHAT and CDR2 FNYEAQ (reference sequence). This CDR3 contains 15 residues. CDR3 amino acids: CASSLGTGTNEKLFF. CDR3 bases: TGTGCCAGCAGCTTAGGGACAGGGACGAATGAAAAACTGTTTTTT.

This chain links TRBV29-1 with TRBJ2-4; D unclear. The CDR3 runs 12 residues. Trimming stripped 7 bases from V and 0 bases from J, with 7 bases between. Germline V gene sequence: CDR1 SQVTM, CDR2 ANQGSEA. The CDR3: CSGRLAKNIQYF. In DNA form, the CDR3 reads TGCAGCGGGAGATTAGCCAAAAACATTCAGTACTTC.

This chain links TRBV11-2 with TRBJ1-2; D may be TRBD1 (6 bases). The germline CDR1 and CDR2 sequences are SGHAT and FQNNGV. V shed 0 bases and J shed 8 bases, with 13 bases lying between them. The CDR3 sequence is 14 residues long. The DNA of the CDR3 is TGTGCCAGCAGCTTAGATCAGGACAGAGGCGGCTACACCTTC. This sequence encodes CASSLDQDRGGYTF.

The rearrangement uses TRBV11-1 and TRBJ2-1, with D possibly matching TRBD1 (5 bases). The CDR3 has 18 amino acids. Trimming left V 1 base short and J 4 bases short, with 20 bases between. Germline CDR1 SGHAT, CDR2 FQDESV (reference sequence). CDR3 sequence (DNA): TGTGCCAGCAGCTTAGATTATGAAACAGGAAAAGGATACAATGAGCAGTTCTTC. Translated, it gives CASSLDYETGKGYNEQFF.

The rearrangement links TRBV7-9 to TRBJ1-1; no clear D gene. V was shortened by 7 bases and J by 8 bases, with 11 bases between the two germline ends. Germline V gene sequence: CDR1 SEHNR, CDR2 FQNEAQ (reference sequence). The CDR3 is made up of 11 amino acids. The DNA of the CDR3 is TGTGCCAGCATAAAGGGCTCAGAAGCTTTCTTT. Amino acids: CASIKGSEAFF.

The chain is built from TRBV6-1 and TRBJ1-5, with D unclear. The length of the CDR3 is 13 residues. Germline V CDR1 and CDR2: MNHNS, SASEGT. The ends were cut back, 8 bases at V and 5 bases at J, with 13 bases in the middle. CDR3 region: CASARQVDQPQHF. CDR3 nucleotide sequence: TGTGCCAGCGCCCGCCAGGTGGATCAGCCCCAGCATTTT.

The chain carries TRBV6-6 and TRBJ1-1; TRBD1 might be the D (6 bases). This CDR3 is 14 amino acids long. V was shortened by 5 bases and J by 1 base, with 11 bases between the two germline ends. Germline CDR1 MNHNY, CDR2 SVGAGI (reference sequence). The CDR3 spells CASSPKGENTEAFF. CDR3 bases: TGTGCCAGCAGTCCTAAGGGGGAGAACACTGAAGCTTTCTTT.

The sample holds one count of this clone. The rearrangement links TRBV25-1 to TRBJ2-1, with a tentative D call TRBD1 (6 bases). Germline V gives CDR1 MGHDK, CDR2 SYGVNS. This CDR3 has 15 amino acids. Deletions cut 1 base from V and 1 base from J, with 8 bases between. The CDR3 sequence: CASSEFRGSYNEQFF. The DNA of the CDR3 is TGTGCCAGCAGTGAATTTAGGGGGTCCTACAATGAGCAGTTCTTC.

The rearrangement joins TRBV30 to TRBJ1-4; D might be TRBD1 (6 bases). The germline gives CDR1 GTSNPN, CDR2 SVGIG (reference sequence). The CDR3 totals 15 residues. The V end was cut by 2 bases, the J end by 3 bases, with 13 bases between. The CDR3 is CAWSQQGSANEKLFF. The CDR3 region has the DNA TGTGCCTGGAGTCAACAGGGTTCGGCTAATGAAAAACTGTTTTTT. Drawing the rest from reference TRBV30 and TRBJ1-4, the complete variable domain is SQTIHQWPATLVQPVGSPLSLECTVEGTSNPNLYWYRQAAGRGLQLLFYSVGIGQISSEVPQNLSASRPQDRQFILSSKKLLLSDSGFYLCAWSQQGSANEKLFFGSGTQLSVL.

This chain links TRBV18 with TRBJ1-1, with D perhaps matching TRBD1 (6 bases). Trimming cost V 1 base and J 4 bases, with 10 bases left between them. Per germline, CDR1 KGHSH and CDR2 LQKENI. This CDR3 spans 14 amino acids. The CDR3 spells CASSPQGGFTEAFF. Written as DNA, the CDR3 is TGTGCCAGCTCACCACAGGGGGGGTTCACTGAAGCTTTCTTT.

The CDR3 sequence is CAISEPRTSGSNTGELFF. CDR3 bases: TGTGCCATCAGTGAGCCTAGGACTAGCGGGAGTAACACCGGGGAGCTGTTTTTT. The V gene is TRBV10-3, the J gene TRBJ2-2; 13 bases are a match to TRBD2. Losses at the gene ends were 2 bases for V and 2 bases for J; bases not matched to a gene: 5. The CDR3 is 18 amino acids. The germline V gene has CDR1 ENHRY and CDR2 SYGVKD.

This rearrangement joins TRBV5-6 to TRBJ1-5; 9 nucleotides align to TRBD1. Germline V gene lookup returns CDR1 SGHDT and CDR2 YYEEEE. The CDR3 totals 15 residues. V shed 4 bases, J shed 2 bases, and the junction held 4 bases outside the gene matches. The chain's CDR3 is CASSPGTGRNQPQHF. The CDR3 coding sequence is TGTGCCAGCAGCCCCGGGACAGGGCGCAATCAGCCCCAGCATTTT.

The chain employs TRBV11-2 and TRBJ1-4; D is undetermined. The CDR3 is 12 residues long. The V end was cut by 4 bases, the J end by 6 bases, with 6 bases between. Germline lookup yields CDR1 SGHAT and CDR2 FQNNGV. Here the CDR3 reads CASSSADEKLFF. The CDR3 DNA sequence: TGTGCCAGCAGCTCCGCAGATGAAAAACTGTTTTTT.

This sequence joins TRBV5-4 and TRBJ1-2; D is possibly TRBD1 (5 bases). Germline lookup yields CDR1 SGHNT and CDR2 YYREEE (reference sequence). The germline V and J ends were trimmed by 0 bases and 5 bases, with 17 bases remaining between them. CDR3 size: 16 residues. The CDR3 loop is CASSLGGIGTPYGYTF. The DNA of the CDR3 is TGTGCCAGCAGCTTGGGCGGGATCGGGACCCCGTATGGCTACACCTTC.

This clone appeared a single time. V gene TRBV7-2 combines with J gene TRBJ2-7; TRBD1 matches at 12 bases. The length of the CDR3 is 15 residues. The V gene end was trimmed by 3 bases and the J gene end by 5 bases; junction bases not matched to a gene: 5. Germline CDR1 reads SGHTA; CDR2 reads FQGNSA. CDR3 loop: CASSFAGQGANEQYF. Here the CDR3 DNA reads TGTGCCAGCAGCTTTGCGGGACAGGGGGCGAACGAGCAGTACTTC. Variable domain in full (rest from reference TRBV7-2 and TRBJ2-7): GAGVSQSPSNKVTEKGKDVELRCDPISGHTALYWYRQSLGQGLEFLIYFQGNSAPDKSGLPSDRFSAERTGGSVSTLTIQRTQQEDSAVYLCASSFAGQGANEQYFGPGTRLTVT.

V usage is TRBV13 and J usage is TRBJ1-6, with D hard to call. Germline V lookup: CDR1 PRHDT, CDR2 FYEKMQ (reference sequence). The CDR3 runs 16 residues. V lost 5 bases, J lost 0 bases, and 11 bases lay in between. The CDR3 DNA reads as TGTGCCAGCAGCCAATTGACCGGCTCCTATAATTCACCCCTCCACTTT. This sequence encodes CASSQLTGSYNSPLHF.

V gene TRBV10-1 combines with J gene TRBJ2-7, with 9 bases that match TRBD1. CDR1 and CDR2 (germline): WNHNN, SYGVQD (reference sequence). The V gene end was trimmed by 6 bases and the J gene end by 4 bases; junction bases not matched to a gene: 7. The CDR3 contains 14 residues. CDR3 DNA sequence: TGCGCCAGCAGCCCGGGACAGGGTCCATACGAGCAGTACTTC. Amino acids: CASSPGQGPYEQYF.

The CDR3 DNA is TGTGCCAGCAGTGGGTCGACTAGATCATATGTTCGCGAGCAGTACTTC. Translating gives CASSGSTRSYVREQYF. The chain has TRBV6-1 and TRBJ2-7; D is perhaps TRBD2 (6 bases). Per the germline V gene, CDR1 is MNHNS and CDR2 is SASEGT. The CDR3 has 16 residues. Trimming shortened V by 4 bases and J by 6 bases, and 22 bases separated the two germline ends.

The chain employs TRBV9 and TRBJ2-2; TRBD1 is a possible D gene (5 bases). CDR1 SGDLS and CDR2 YYNGEE come from the germline V gene. The V end was cut by 2 bases, the J end by 6 bases, with 11 bases between. This CDR3 has 14 residues. The CDR3 bases are TGTGCCAGCAGCGTCAGACAGTCCCCCGGGGAGCTGTTTTTT. Protein sequence: CASSVRQSPGELFF.

This rearrangement joins TRBV7-9 to TRBJ2-7, with 8 nucleotides matching TRBD1. CDR3 length: 14 amino acids. The germline CDR1 and CDR2 sequences are SEHNR and FQNEAQ (reference sequence). Losses at the gene ends were 5 bases for V and 3 bases for J; bases not matched to a gene: 6. The CDR3 is CASSPRDRSYEQYF. The CDR3 DNA reads as TGTGCCAGCAGCCCCCGGGACAGGAGCTACGAGCAGTACTTC.

The rearrangement links TRBV18 to TRBJ1-2; D is perhaps TRBD1 (6 bases). This CDR3 is built from 15 residues. Germline V gives CDR1 KGHSH, CDR2 LQKENI. V lost 0 bases and J lost 0, with 8 bases in between. The CDR3 sequence is CASSPPGAANYGYTF. The CDR3 nucleotides read TGTGCCAGCTCACCACCGGGGGCTGCTAACTATGGCTACACCTTC.

This rearrangement joins TRBV9 to TRBJ2-1, with a possible D match to TRBD2 (6 bases). Germline loops: CDR1 SGDLS, CDR2 YYNGEE. The CDR3 has 13 amino acids. The CDR3 is CASGEIVDNEQFF. DNA for the CDR3: TGTGCTAGCGGTGAAATTGTTGACAATGAGCAGTTCTTC.

The rearrangement uses TRBV4-2 and TRBJ1-6, with TRBD1 identical over 8 bases. Unmatched junction bases numbered 12, after V lost 6 bases and J lost 5 bases. The CDR3 length is 17 residues. Germline assignment: CDR1 LGHNA and CDR2 YNFKEQ. Here the CDR3 DNA reads TGTGCCAGCAGGCTCGCAGGGGGCCTTCGGGATAATTCACCCCTCCACTTT. Amino acids: CASRLAGGLRDNSPLHF.

The CDR3 DNA sequence: TGTGCCAGCAGCTTGGAGGATCATAGAAGCACAGATACGCAGTATTTT. As protein: CASSLEDHRSTDTQYF. The chain is built from TRBV5-5 and TRBJ2-3; no definite D call. Germline CDR1 is SGHKS and CDR2 is YYEKEE (reference sequence). V was trimmed by 0 bases and J by 0 bases, leaving 11 bases between them. The CDR3 consists of 16 residues.

The chain links TRBV6-1 to TRBJ1-6; no clear D. Trimming pared 4 bases from V and 10 bases from J, leaving 17 bases between. The CDR3 length is 15 residues. Looked up from germline, CDR1 is MNHNS and CDR2 is SASEGT. CDR3 protein: CASSGWAGPNSPLHF. The CDR3, as DNA: TGTGCCAGCAGTGGATGGGCTGGTCCTAACTCACCCCTCCACTTT.